The sequence of this T cell receptor (beta chain) was determined in a study of human T cells and chemical hapten exposure. Study background: Diphenylcyclopropenone doses were given weekly to the scalps of patients across the roughly 24-week study.

In its sample, this clonotype was seen many times. As for time point: pre-sensitization, week 0. Treatment defined: therapeutic diphenylcyclopropenone sensitization with weekly scalp DPC. Patch tests were applied only after blood draws. The CDR3 sequence is 16 residues long. The V gene's germline CDR1 is SGHNT and CDR2 YYREEE (reference sequence). V was shortened by 0 bases and J by 4 bases, with 17 bases between the two germline ends. TCRdb passed the RACE reads through MiXCR, listing each CDR3 protein once. The table records more than 300,000 distinct CDR3 sequences, approximately 5.1% of them present only once.

The receptor's source is a woman aged 50 to 60 with alopecia areata. Some clones in this sample may be carry-over from other donors' samples. Sample: whole blood, taken in connection with sensitization to the hapten diphenylcyclopropenone (DPC). The chain links TRBV5-4 to TRBJ2-7, with D perhaps TRBD1 or TRBD2 (5 bases each). The CDR3 region is CASSLGGRTGLYEQYF. The CDR3 nucleotides read TGTGCCAGCAGCTTGGGAGGCAGGACGGGGCTTTACGAGCAGTACTTC.